Below are 23 T cell receptor beta chains sequenced from a single sample in a study of Graves' ophthalmopathy and Graves' hyperthyroidism. TCR beta CDR3 regions were amplified from RNA transcripts. Amplification began with first-round RT-PCR using HTBI primers, then second-round multiplex PCR was performed. TCRdb passed the multiplex PCR reads through MiXCR, listing each CDR3 protein once. The sample carries some 200,000 distinct CDR3 sequences, roughly 29% recorded once. Sequencing input: peripheral blood. These receptors were obtained from a man aged 45-65 years with Graves' ophthalmopathy.

Ten or more counts support this clonotype. The rearrangement links TRBV11-2 to TRBJ2-7; the match to TRBD2 covers 7 bases. The V segment lost 5 bases and the J segment 4 bases; nucleotides outside the gene matches: 11. The length of the CDR3 is 15 residues. Germline CDR1 and CDR2: SGHAT and FQNNGV. CDR3: CASSPVGGEWYEQYF. CDR3 bases: TGTGCCAGCAGCCCCGTGGGGGGGGAATGGTACGAGCAGTACTTC.

This rearrangement joins TRBV12-3 or TRBV12-4 to TRBJ2-7; 11 positions agree with TRBD1. The CDR3 contains 13 residues. The V gene end was trimmed by 8 bases and the J gene end by 5 bases; junction bases not matched to a gene: 5. CDR3 loop: CASRRDRGDEQYF. Written as DNA, the CDR3 is TGTGCCAGCCGCCGGGACAGGGGGGACGAGCAGTACTTC.

The chain recombines TRBV19 with TRBJ2-7, with D perhaps matching TRBD1 (5 bases). Trimming took off 6 bases at V and 6 bases at J, with 15 bases between the two ends. This CDR3 spans 13 amino acids. Germline lookup yields CDR1 LNHDA and CDR2 SQIVND (reference sequence). This CDR3 is CASSRGREFEQYF. CDR3 DNA: TGTGCCAGTAGCCGAGGCAGGGAATTCGAGCAGTACTTC. Full variable domain (missing parts from reference TRBV19 and TRBJ2-7): DGGITQSPKYLFRKEGQNVTLSCEQNLNHDAMYWYRQDPGQGLRLIYYSQIVNDFQKGDIAEGYSVSREKKESFPLTVTSAQKNPTAFYLCASSRGREFEQYFGPGTRLTVT.

This clonotype occurred a few times. The chain joins TRBV6-2 or TRBV6-3 to TRBJ2-7; 9 nucleotides match TRBD1. CDR1 MNHEY and CDR2 SVGEGT come from the germline V gene. Germline trimming cut 2 bases from V and 2 bases from J; bases unmatched to any gene: 10. The CDR3 is 17 amino acids. CDR3 DNA sequence: TGTGCCAGCAGTTACGGCCAAGGACAGGGGCGGACCTACGAGCAGTACTTC. Residues: CASSYGQGQGRTYEQYF.

The rearrangement links TRBV6-2 or TRBV6-3 to TRBJ2-5; D not resolved. Germline V gene data show CDR1 as MNHEY and CDR2 as SVGEGT. CDR3 length: 15 residues. V gave up 6 bases and J gave up 3 bases, with 17 bases separating them. This CDR3 reads CASSPPGDLKETQYF. The CDR3, as DNA: TGTGCCAGCAGCCCCCCGGGCGACTTGAAAGAGACCCAGTACTTC.

This clonotype was seen ten or more times. This chain uses TRBV28 with TRBJ2-7; D perhaps matches TRBD2 (5 bases). CDR1 MDHEN and CDR2 SYDVKM come from the germline V gene. Trimming shortened V by 1 base and J by 6 bases, and 10 bases separated the two germline ends. This CDR3 comprises 13 residues. This CDR3 is CASSLSPAGEQYF. CDR3 bases: TGTGCCAGCAGTTTATCTCCTGCGGGCGAGCAGTACTTC.

The table lists this clonotype with many counts. V and J are TRBV12-5 and TRBJ2-5, with D hard to call. The CDR3 extends over 12 amino acids. In germline, CDR1 is LGHNT, CDR2 FRNRAP. With 2 bases removed from V and 5 bases from J, the gap between germline ends came to 6 bases. This CDR3 is CASGLRMETQYF. Here the CDR3 DNA reads TGTGCTAGTGGTTTGCGAATGGAGACCCAGTACTTC.

The sample holds many counts of this clonotype. The V call is TRBV5-1, the J call TRBJ2-7, with TRBD2 matching over 8 bases. The ends lost 4 bases at V and 4 bases at J; junction bases unmatched: 10. Per the germline V gene, CDR1 is SGHRS and CDR2 is YFSETQ. The CDR3 is 15 amino acids. The CDR3 sequence is CASSEVAGPSYEQYF. DNA for the CDR3: TGCGCCAGCAGCGAAGTAGCGGGACCCTCGTACGAGCAGTACTTC.

J is TRBJ2-4 and V is TRBV28, with D perhaps TRBD1 or TRBD2 (6 bases each). This CDR3 comprises 16 residues. CDR1 is MDHEN and CDR2 is SYDVKM in the germline V gene. V was shortened by 1 base and J by 3 bases, with 13 bases between the two germline ends. The CDR3, as DNA: TGTGCCAGCAGTTTATTCGGGGGCGTAGGCAAAAACATTCAGTACTTC. This sequence encodes CASSLFGGVGKNIQYF.

This clonotype was found a few times. The rearrangement uses TRBV12-5 and TRBJ2-7; a possible D gene is TRBD1 (6 bases). V was shortened by 5 bases and J by 0 bases, with 14 bases between the two germline ends. This CDR3 has 15 residues. Germline CDR1 reads LGHNT; CDR2 reads FRNRAP. CDR3 bases: TGTGCTAGTGGTCCGCCCGGGACACTCTCCTACGAGCAGTACTTC. It specifies CASGPPGTLSYEQYF.

This clonotype was observed at least ten times. This chain links TRBV12-3 or TRBV12-4 with TRBJ2-5, with TRBD2 matching over 7 bases. The CDR3 contains 16 residues. V lost 5 bases to trimming and J lost 3 bases; unmatched junction nucleotides: 12. The CDR3 nucleotides are TGTGCCAGCAGTGTGAGCGGGACTAATCCTAAAGAGACCCAGTACTTC. Residues: CASSVSGTNPKETQYF.

This clonotype was seen at least ten times. V is TRBV24-1 and J is TRBJ1-1; D unresolved. CDR1 is KGHDR, CDR2 SFDVKD, per germline. CDR3 length equals 12 residues. V was pared by 5 bases and J by 5 bases, with 8 bases between. The CDR3 spells CATSGVGTEAFF. In nucleotides, the CDR3 is TGTGCCACCAGTGGAGTGGGGACTGAAGCTTTCTTT.

The chain joins TRBV7-9 to TRBJ1-1, with D perhaps matching TRBD1 (5 bases). This CDR3 is built from 15 residues. CDR1 and CDR2 (germline): SEHNR, FQNEAQ (reference sequence). V gave up 3 bases and J gave up 4 bases, with 15 bases separating them. Written as DNA, the CDR3 is TGTGCCAGCAGCTTTACCAGGGAATGGAGCACTGAAGCTTTCTTT. This codes for CASSFTREWSTEAFF.

This clonotype was counted at least ten times. V usage is TRBV6-1 and J usage is TRBJ2-5; a possible D gene is TRBD2 (5 bases). The CDR3 consists of 13 residues. V was shortened by 2 bases and J by 5 bases, with 9 bases between the two germline ends. Germline V gene data show CDR1 as MNHNS and CDR2 as SASEGT. The CDR3 loop is CASSERERETQYF. CDR3 nucleotides: TGTGCCAGCAGTGAAAGGGAGAGGGAGACCCAGTACTTC.

This clonotype was seen many times. The chain couples TRBV6-5 to TRBJ1-3; TRBD1 might be the D (5 bases). The V and J ends lost 5 bases and 4 bases respectively, with 12 bases between them. There are 14 residues in the CDR3. Germline V gene data show CDR1 as MNHEY and CDR2 as SVGAGI. CDR3 in DNA: TGTGCCAGCAGTCCCCGGCGGGGGGGAAACACCATATATTTT. As protein: CASSPRRGGNTIYF.

This clonotype was counted many times. The V and J genes are TRBV10-2 and TRBJ2-7; 7 nucleotides match TRBD1. Germline V CDR1 and CDR2: WSHSY, SAAADI. The CDR3 runs to 12 residues. V was pared by 5 bases and J by 3 bases, with 1 base of the junction left unmatched. The CDR3 coding sequence is TGCGCCAGCAGTACAGGGGACTACGAGCAGTACTTC. Protein sequence: CASSTGDYEQYF.

This clonotype was seen many times. The J gene is TRBJ1-6, the V gene TRBV7-2; tentative D call: TRBD1 (6 bases). In germline, CDR1 is SGHTA, CDR2 FQGNSA. The CDR3 totals 17 residues. V lost 6 bases, J lost 7 bases, and 22 bases lay in between. The CDR3 nucleotides are TGTGCCAGCAGACCACCAGGGGTCAGCACTAAAAATTCACCCCTCCACTTT. Its protein is CASRPPGVSTKNSPLHF. The full variable domain, rest sourced from reference TRBV7-2 and TRBJ1-6, is GAGVSQSPSNKVTEKGKDVELRCDPISGHTALYWYRQSLGQGLEFLIYFQGNSAPDKSGLPSDRFSAERTGGSVSTLTIQRTQQEDSAVYLCASRPPGVSTKNSPLHFGNGTRLTVT.

The chain has TRBV12-3 or TRBV12-4 and TRBJ2-7; 9 bases fit TRBD2. V shed 5 bases, J shed 7 bases, and the junction held 9 bases outside the gene matches. The CDR3 covers 14 residues. CDR3 sequence: CASSQGTSPREQYF. The CDR3 DNA reads TGTGCCAGCAGTCAGGGGACTAGCCCGAGAGAGCAGTACTTC.

J is TRBJ1-2 and V is TRBV7-2, with no clear D. The ends were cut back, 4 bases at V and 8 bases at J, with 17 bases in the middle. Germline CDR1 and CDR2: SGHTA and FQGNSA. The CDR3 sequence is 14 residues long. The DNA of the CDR3 is TGTGCCAGCAGCTCAGCGGTTGCCGGGTGGGGCTACACCTTC. Translated: CASSSAVAGWGYTF.

In its sample, this clonotype was seen many times. The genes are TRBV4-1 and TRBJ2-7; 12 positions agree with TRBD1. The V gene end was trimmed by 1 base and the J gene end by 7 bases; junction bases not matched to a gene: 5. In germline, CDR1 is MGHRA, CDR2 YSYEKL. This CDR3 is built from 15 residues. CDR3 DNA sequence: TGCGCCAGCAGCCAAGCGGGGACAGGGGGCCTTGAGCAGTACTTC. Translating gives CASSQAGTGGLEQYF.

The table lists this clonotype with a few counts. The V gene is TRBV12-3 or TRBV12-4, the J gene TRBJ2-7; possible D gene TRBD1, 6 bases. This CDR3 has 16 residues. V was cut by 3 bases and J by 0 bases, with 15 bases left in between. DNA of the CDR3: TGTGCCAGCAGTTTGGGAGACAGGAGCCTCTCCTACGAGCAGTACTTC. Its protein is CASSLGDRSLSYEQYF.

This clonotype was recorded at least ten times. The chain's CDR3 is CASSTKQGAPSYEQYF. The CDR3 DNA is TGTGCCAGCAGCACAAAACAGGGGGCCCCTTCATACGAGCAGTACTTC. V usage is TRBV5-4 and J usage is TRBJ2-7, with 9 bases fitting TRBD1. Germline V gives CDR1 SGHNT, CDR2 YYREEE (reference sequence). This CDR3 region has 16 residues. V dropped 4 bases and J dropped 4; count of bases not matched to a gene: 12.

The rearrangement links TRBV20-1 to TRBJ2-7, with 9 positions matching TRBD2. The CDR3 spans 13 residues. CDR1 DFQATT and CDR2 SNEGSKA come from the germline V gene (reference sequence). Trimming cost V 7 bases and J 2 bases; bases outside gene matches: 6. In DNA form, the CDR3 reads TGCAGTGTTGCGCGGGAGGGGCCCTACGAGCAGTACTTC. It specifies CSVAREGPYEQYF.